The 13 T cell receptor beta chains below all came from one sample that was sequenced in a study of blood T cells in healthy people across ages. Sample-barcoded 5' priming and a J-beta primer mix drove a second PCR of roughly 6 to 12 cycles. MiXCR, applied by TCRdb to the 5' RACE reads, yields one record per CDR3 protein. Counted here are about 1 million distinct CDR3 sequences, almost 25% occurring once; the ten biggest clones make up around 0.75%. This same sample was also taken into another study, of T cells of mothers and their children.

Sequences were obtained from blood. Receptors were obtained from a girl aged 2 to 10 in good health.

This clonotype appeared a single time. The chain combines TRBV6-6 with TRBJ2-5; 7 bases align to TRBD1. CDR1 is MNHNY, CDR2 SVGAGI, per germline (reference sequence). The CDR3 contains 15 residues. V trimming: 3 bases; J trimming: 4 bases; junction bases outside the gene matches: 8. CDR3 loop: CASSYNRDSLETQYF. In DNA form, the CDR3 reads TGTGCCAGCAGTTATAACCGGGACAGCTTAGAGACCCAGTACTTC.

This clonotype was detected a few times. V gene TRBV20-1 combines with J gene TRBJ2-1; 7 bases line up with TRBD1. V dropped 3 bases and J dropped 8; count of bases not matched to a gene: 13. The germline CDR1 and CDR2 sequences are DFQATT and SNEGSKA (reference sequence). The length of the CDR3 is 15 residues. The CDR3 region is CSASDRAKPIYEQFF. Written as DNA, the CDR3 is TGCAGTGCTAGCGACAGGGCCAAGCCCATTTATGAGCAGTTCTTC.

This sequence joins TRBV29-1 and TRBJ2-7; 10 bases agree with TRBD2. The length of the CDR3 is 13 residues. Germline trimming cut 3 bases from V and 2 bases from J; bases unmatched to any gene: 1. Germline V gene data show CDR1 as SQVTM and CDR2 as ANQGSEA. CDR3 bases: TGCAGCGTTGACGGGACTAGCGCCTACGAGCAGTACTTC. Encoded protein: CSVDGTSAYEQYF.

The sample holds a few counts of this clonotype. This chain links TRBV4-3 with TRBJ2-1; TRBD2 matches at 9 bases. This CDR3 has 15 amino acids. V dropped 4 bases and J dropped 5; count of bases not matched to a gene: 6. CDR1 is LGHNA, CDR2 YSLEER, per germline. The CDR3: CASSRLAGANNEQFF. The CDR3 DNA sequence: TGCGCCAGCAGCCGATTAGCGGGGGCAAACAATGAGCAGTTCTTC.

V and J are TRBV5-1 and TRBJ2-7; D unclear. This CDR3 has 15 amino acids. V was trimmed by 0 bases and J by 1 base, leaving 11 bases between them. Germline-derived CDR1 and CDR2 are SGHRS and YFSETQ. DNA for the CDR3: TGCGCCAGCAGCTTGGAGGGCTACATTTCCTACGAGCAGTACTTC. Its translation is CASSLEGYISYEQYF. The variable domain in full, with the rest retrieved from reference TRBV5-1 and TRBJ2-7, is KAGVTQTPRYLIKTRGQQVTLSCSPISGHRSVSWYQQTPGQGLQFLFEYFSETQRNKGNFPGRFSGRQFSNSRSEMNVSTLELGDSALYLCASSLEGYISYEQYFGPGTRLTVT.

The CDR3 region is CASSQGQLWDEQFF. The CDR3 nucleotides read TGTGCCAGCAGCCAGGGACAGCTATGGGATGAGCAGTTCTTC. The chain couples TRBV7-9 to TRBJ2-1; 7 bases match TRBD1. Germline V gene data show CDR1 as SEHNR and CDR2 as FQNEAQ (reference sequence). V trimming: 5 bases; J trimming: 8 bases; junction bases outside the gene matches: 9. This CDR3 spans 14 amino acids. The whole variable domain, filled in from reference TRBV7-9 and TRBJ2-1, reads DTGVSQNPRHKITKRGQNVTFRCDPISEHNRLYWYRQTLGQGPEFLTYFQNEAQLEKSRLLSDRFSAERPKGSFSTLEIQRTEQGDSAMYLCASSQGQLWDEQFFGPGTRLTVL.

This clonotype came up a few times. The genes are TRBV5-1 and TRBJ2-4; no definite D call. Trimming removed 4 bases from V and 0 bases from J, with 8 bases in between. The CDR3 covers 14 residues. Germline CDR1 and CDR2: SGHRS and YFSETQ. The CDR3 DNA sequence: TGCGCCAGCAGCGAAACACTAGCCAAAAACATTCAGTACTTC. Translated, it gives CASSETLAKNIQYF.

This clonotype was seen only a few times. J is TRBJ2-5 and V is TRBV10-3; D perhaps matches TRBD2 (6 bases). CDR1 is ENHRY and CDR2 is SYGVKD in the germline V gene. The CDR3 has 13 residues. Trimming stripped 8 bases from V and 5 bases from J, with 15 bases between. The CDR3: CAIGEVDVETQYF. The DNA of the CDR3 is TGTGCCATCGGGGAGGTAGATGTCGAGACCCAGTACTTC.

This clonotype was counted only a few times. CDR3 DNA: TGTGCCAGCAGCCCTCCGGGACTACCGCAAGAGACCCAGTACTTC. Its translation is CASSPPGLPQETQYF. The V and J genes are TRBV3-1 and TRBJ2-5, with TRBD2 matching over 7 bases. Trimming at V came to 4 bases and at J to 2 bases, leaving 7 bases not matched to a gene. The CDR3 loop spans 15 amino acids. Looked up from germline, CDR1 is LGHDT and CDR2 is YNNKEL (reference sequence).

The table lists this clonotype with a few counts. The conserved phenylalanine or tryptophan is not found at the CDR3 terminus, so this likely reflects a read error. This rearrangement joins TRBV20-1 to TRBJ2-5, with no clear D. The V and J ends lost 3 bases and 1 base respectively, with 9 bases between them. Germline V CDR1 and CDR2: DFQATT, SNEGSKA (reference sequence). CDR3 length: 13 residues. This CDR3 is CSARGSSQETQYL. The CDR3, as DNA: TGCAGTGCTAGGGGATCTAGCCAAGAGACCCAGTACCTC.

The chain couples TRBV7-2 to TRBJ2-5; 8 positions match TRBD2. After removal of 1 base from V and 1 base from J, the junction contained 5 bases not matched to a gene. Germline V gene sequence: CDR1 SGHTA, CDR2 FQGNSA. This CDR3 has 16 amino acids. CDR3 residues: CASSLGGRPSQETQYF. In nucleotides, the CDR3 is TGTGCCAGCAGCTTAGGCGGGAGGCCTTCCCAAGAGACCCAGTACTTC.

The chain combines TRBV27 with TRBJ2-5; the match to TRBD2 covers 7 bases. The CDR3 loop spans 16 amino acids. The V and J ends lost 9 bases and 1 base, in that order; junction bases with no gene match: 14. Germline values: CDR1 MNHEY, CDR2 SMNVEV (reference sequence). As DNA, the CDR3 is TGTGCCAGTAGTCCCAAGGGAGGGCTTATCCAAGAGACCCAGTACTTC. Protein: CASSPKGGLIQETQYF.

This clonotype occurred a few times. The rearrangement joins TRBV7-9 to TRBJ2-4; D is ambiguous. CDR3 size: 11 residues. CDR1 SEHNR and CDR2 FQNEAQ come from the germline V gene (reference sequence). With 5 bases removed from V and 8 bases from J, the gap between germline ends came to 7 bases. This CDR3 is CASSHGHIQYF. For the CDR3, the DNA is TGTGCCAGCAGCCACGGACACATTCAGTACTTC.